The entry below describes one T cell receptor (beta chain). What this receptor recognizes is not known. Base qualities were left out, and no much larger clone turns up one base away. This sample was taken from a study of blood T cell repertoires in COVID-19 (TCRdb year 2020). Regarding the study in general: Collaborator samples came from the United States, Italy and Spain and covered acute and convalescent phases of COVID-19. Where available, HLA class I and class II types were obtained from metadata supplied by the sample provider rather than from assay-based typing. A de-identified subject ID, COVID-19 status, age in years and sex were almost always included in the sample metadata. The dataset comprised deeply sampled blood TCRbeta repertoires from subjects exposed to, actively infected with, or recovered from COVID-19. The repertoires were released in a freely available public database meant as a resource for research on the immune response to SARS-CoV-2. The prospective study material was composed of cDNA or gDNA derived from T cells, B-cell-depleted T cells, or PBMCs. The samples were drawn from two sources: the first 160 participants of the ongoing ImmuneRACE study, and 1,254 subjects contributed by 6 global collaborators.

Broad study findings and their caveats: The amount of clinical and demographic metadata varied by source and participant and was provided uncurated.

Enrolling through a virtual design, the prospective study's participants ranged in age from about 18 to 89 years and lived across some 22 United States geographic areas. In the prospective study, cohorts were assigned on the basis of participant-reported clinical history obtained from a screening survey and a study questionnaire. ImmuneRACE Cohort 3 recovered participants were defined by two consecutive negative NP/OP PCR tests, healthcare professional clearance, or symptom resolution. Each participant in the prospective study had whole blood, serum and a nasopharyngeal or oropharyngeal swab collected by mobile phlebotomists. Prospective study participants could optionally give additional blood draws and questionnaires over an approximately 2-month period. Prospective study blood samples were shipped either frozen or at room temperature before DNA extraction. The immunoSEQ Assay, a bias-controlled multiplex PCR, was used to amplify TCRbeta CDR3 regions from genomic DNA. The authors processed their data as follows. Nucleated cell counts per sample were estimated from amplification of reference gene primers within the assay. To quantify the absolute abundance of each unique TCRbeta CDR3 rearrangement, sequence reads were collapsed and filtered. Productive Simpson clonality was computed per sample as the square root of Simpson's diversity index over productive rearrangements. TCRdb took this table from immuneACCESS and kept in-frame rearrangements with V and J called. Such tables lack part of the clones; where checked against another copy, unresolved V genes explain under half of the gap, and the rest is unexplained. Clone size and V and J calls were adopted from that table, with D and trimming inferred from the DNA. The sample table records more than 350,000 clones; 80% to 90% of these occur just once. Approximately 1% of the sample is held by the ten biggest clonotypes.

The clonotype was recovered from a man younger than 35 who had recovered from COVID-19. What was sequenced was PBMCs or T cells enriched from blood (not recorded which).

The nucleotide sequence is TGTGCCAGCAGCGTACACATGAACTACGAGCAGTACTTC. Its amino acids are CASSVHMNYEQYF. The chain uses TRBV9 and TRBJ2-7, with no reliable assignment of the D segment. V loses 1 base, J loses 3 bases, and the germline ends lie 8 bases apart. The germline V gene specifies SGDLS as CDR1 and YYNGEE as CDR2. Inclusive of the bounding cysteine and phenylalanine, the CDR3 is 13 residues long. The DNA shown is the 39-base CDR3, in frame from base 1.